The entry that follows covers one T cell receptor (beta chain) sequence. The data stem from a study of blood T cell repertoires in COVID-19. Study as a whole: Acute and convalescent COVID-19 specimens originated in the United States, Italy and Spain. Sample material is recorded as cDNA or gDNA derived from T cells, B-cell-depleted T cells, or PBMCs.

Authors' processing steps: Quantification of nucleated cells was approximated via reference gene primer amplification. The repertoire was sequenced with immunoSEQ multiplex PCR; TCRdb's copy has only in-frame clones and lacks some. V and J calls and clone size come straight from that table; D and trimming were deduced from the DNA. This sample carries about 68,000 clones, approximately 86% of them seen once, and the ten largest clones take roughly 1.4%. The CDR3 length is 15 residues. Between the trimmed V and J ends, which lost 2 bases and 6 bases, there was a span of 11 bases. Germline V gene data show CDR1 as MNHEY and CDR2 as SVGAGI.

The J gene is TRBJ1-6, the V gene TRBV6-5; tentative D call: TRBD1 (6 bases). Sequenced: peripheral blood. The sequence was obtained from a woman aged 60-70 years with acute or convalescent COVID-19. CDR3 in DNA: TGTGCCAGCAGTTACGATGGGGGCGTTAATTCACCCCTCCACTTT. Amino acid sequence: CASSYDGGVNSPLHF.